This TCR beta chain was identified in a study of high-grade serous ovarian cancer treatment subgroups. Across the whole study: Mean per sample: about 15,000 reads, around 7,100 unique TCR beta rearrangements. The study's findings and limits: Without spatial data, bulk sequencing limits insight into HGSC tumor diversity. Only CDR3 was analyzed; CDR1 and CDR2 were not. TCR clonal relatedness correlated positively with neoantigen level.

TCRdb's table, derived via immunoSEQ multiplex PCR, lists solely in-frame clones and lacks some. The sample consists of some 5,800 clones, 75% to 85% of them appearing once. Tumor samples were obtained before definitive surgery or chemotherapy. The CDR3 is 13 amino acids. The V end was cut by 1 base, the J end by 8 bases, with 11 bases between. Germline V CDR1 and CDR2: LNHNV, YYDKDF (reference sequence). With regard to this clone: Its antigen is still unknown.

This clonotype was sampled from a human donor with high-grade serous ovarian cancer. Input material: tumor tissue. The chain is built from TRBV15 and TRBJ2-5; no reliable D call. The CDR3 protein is CATSRGNGQTQYF. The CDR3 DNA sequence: TGTGCCACCAGCAGAGGGAACGGCCAAACCCAGTACTTC.